This TCR beta chain was sequenced during a study of blood T cell repertoires in COVID-19. Study as a whole: The samples span acute and convalescent COVID-19 from the United States, Italy and Spain. T cells, B-cell-depleted T cells, or PBMCs provided the cDNA or gDNA that served as material.

In the original processing: Scientists estimated how many nucleated cells there were by amplifying reference gene primers. Repertoires were generated with immunoSEQ multiplex PCR, while TCRdb's copy carries only in-frame clones and drops some. From that table come the V and J calls and clone size; the DNA was used to work out D and trimming. The sample has about 130,000 clones, 70% to 85% seen once. This clone was observed a handful of times. CDR1 and CDR2 from the germline V gene are SGHTA and FQGNSA. The CDR3 runs to 14 residues. The J segment lost 8 bases and the V segment lost 8 bases, leaving 12 bases of the junction unmatched.

The chain recombines TRBV7-2 with TRBJ2-1; TRBD2 agrees at 7 bases. The source of this sequence is a man aged 55-75 years who had recovered from COVID-19. The sequencing sample was made of peripheral blood. CDR3 in amino acids: CASLSGGRGDEQFF. The CDR3 DNA is TGTGCCAGCTTGTCAGGCGGGAGAGGTGATGAGCAGTTCTTC.